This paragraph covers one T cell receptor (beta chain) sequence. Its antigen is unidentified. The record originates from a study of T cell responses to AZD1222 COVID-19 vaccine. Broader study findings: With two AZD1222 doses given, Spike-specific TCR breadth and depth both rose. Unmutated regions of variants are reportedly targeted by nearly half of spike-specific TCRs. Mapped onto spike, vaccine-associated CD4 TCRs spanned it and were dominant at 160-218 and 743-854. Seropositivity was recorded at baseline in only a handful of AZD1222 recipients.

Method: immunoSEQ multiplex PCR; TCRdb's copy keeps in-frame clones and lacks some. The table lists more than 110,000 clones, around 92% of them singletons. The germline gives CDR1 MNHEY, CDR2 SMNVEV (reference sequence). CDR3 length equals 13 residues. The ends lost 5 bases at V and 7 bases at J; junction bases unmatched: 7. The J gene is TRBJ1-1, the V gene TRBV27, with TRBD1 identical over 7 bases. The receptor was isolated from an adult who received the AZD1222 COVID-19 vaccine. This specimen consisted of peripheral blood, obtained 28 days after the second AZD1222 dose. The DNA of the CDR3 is TGTGCCAGCAGTAGACAGGGAAGAGATGAAGCTTTCTTT. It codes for CASSRQGRDEAFF.